This T cell receptor (beta chain) came from a study of blood T cell repertoires in COVID-19. Across the study: Samples came from the United States, Italy and Spain, spanning acute and convalescent COVID-19. PBMCs, B-cell-depleted T cells, or T cells provided the cDNA or gDNA that made up the material.

The authors' processing: Estimation of nucleated cell counts was performed using reference gene primer amplification. Sequencing used immunoSEQ multiplex PCR; TCRdb keeps in-frame clones, though not all of them. The V and J calls and the clone size are those of that table, but D and trimming were determined from the DNA. The sample shows approximately 140,000 clones, around 89% of them seen only once. The CDR3 has 13 residues. V lost 7 bases, J lost 3 bases, and 12 bases lay in between. Germline lookup yields CDR1 SNHLY and CDR2 FYNNEI. The specimen was peripheral blood. The chain links TRBV2 to TRBJ1-1; a weak D match, TRBD1 (5 bases). This TCR was sampled from a human donor in a cohort sampled during active COVID-19. Written as DNA, the CDR3 is TGTGCCAGCACAAGCGGGACGGACACTGAAGCTTTCTTT. Its protein is CASTSGTDTEAFF.